The entry that follows covers one T cell receptor (beta chain) sequence. Antigen: not known. The data were obtained in a study of blood T cells in healthy people across ages. Next came a second PCR, run for about 7 to 12 cycles, which used a sample-barcoded 5' primer along with a J-beta primer mix. TCRdb reprocessed the 5' RACE reads with MiXCR, giving one entry per CDR3 protein. The table includes some 550,000 distinct CDR3 sequences, roughly 48% detected once. The CDR3 covers 15 residues. Germline V gene sequence: CDR1 MNHEY, CDR2 SVGEGT. V was clipped by 8 bases and J by 0 bases, with 17 bases between them. Healthy Caucasian individuals from Russia aged roughly 6 to 95 were enrolled as donors. Notes on the study in general: Long-lived donors exceeded aged donors in naive CD4+ cells and diversity.

The sample was blood. V usage is TRBV6-2 or TRBV6-3 and J usage is TRBJ2-7; D is perhaps TRBD1 (6 bases). The TCR sequence derives from an elderly man in good health. The DNA of the CDR3 is TGTGCCAGCGTCCTCGACAGGCGAAGCTCCTACGAGCAGTACTTC. It specifies CASVLDRRSSYEQYF.